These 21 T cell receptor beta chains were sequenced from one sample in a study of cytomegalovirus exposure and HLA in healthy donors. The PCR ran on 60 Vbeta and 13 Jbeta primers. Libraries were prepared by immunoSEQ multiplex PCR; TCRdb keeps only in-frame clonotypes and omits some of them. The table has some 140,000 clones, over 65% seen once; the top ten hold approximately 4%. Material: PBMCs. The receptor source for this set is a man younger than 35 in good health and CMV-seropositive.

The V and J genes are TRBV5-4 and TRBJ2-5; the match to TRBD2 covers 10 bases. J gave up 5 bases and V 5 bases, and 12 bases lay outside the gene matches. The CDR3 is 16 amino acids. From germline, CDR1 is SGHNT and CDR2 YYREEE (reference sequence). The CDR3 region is CASRAGVAGGLETQYF. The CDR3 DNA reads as TGTGCCAGCAGGGCTGGGGTAGCGGGAGGTCTGGAGACCCAGTACTTC.

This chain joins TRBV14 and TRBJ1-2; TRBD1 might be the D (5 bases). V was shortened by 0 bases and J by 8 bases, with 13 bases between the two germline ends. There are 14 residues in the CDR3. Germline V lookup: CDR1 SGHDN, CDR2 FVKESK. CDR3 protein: CASSQDRAGYGYTF. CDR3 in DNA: TGTGCCAGCAGCCAAGATCGGGCAGGGTACGGCTACACCTTC. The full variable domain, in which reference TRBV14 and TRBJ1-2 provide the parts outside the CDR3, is EAGVTQFPSHSVIEKGQTVTLRCDPISGHDNLYWYRRVMGKEIKFLLHFVKESKQDESGMPNNRFLAERTGGTYSTLKVQPAELEDSGVYFCASSQDRAGYGYTFGSGTRLTVV.

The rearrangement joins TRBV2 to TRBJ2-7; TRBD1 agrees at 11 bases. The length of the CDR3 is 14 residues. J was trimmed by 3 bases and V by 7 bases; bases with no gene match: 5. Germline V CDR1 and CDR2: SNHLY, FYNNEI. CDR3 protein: CASIPGTGGYEQYF. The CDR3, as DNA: TGTGCCAGCATCCCCGGGACAGGGGGCTACGAGCAGTACTTC.

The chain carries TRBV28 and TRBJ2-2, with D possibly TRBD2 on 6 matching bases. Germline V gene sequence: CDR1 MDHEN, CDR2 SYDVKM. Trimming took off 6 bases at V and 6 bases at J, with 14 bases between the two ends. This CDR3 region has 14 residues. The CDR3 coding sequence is TGTGCCAGCAGGATAATACCTAGCGCCGGGGAGCTGTTTTTT. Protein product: CASRIIPSAGELFF. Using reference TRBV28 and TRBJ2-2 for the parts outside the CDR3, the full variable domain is DVKVTQSSRYLVKRTGEKVFLECVQDMDHENMFWYRQDPGLGLRLIYFSYDVKMKEKGDIPEGYSVSREKKERFSLILESASTNQTSMYLCASRIIPSAGELFFGEGSRLTVL.

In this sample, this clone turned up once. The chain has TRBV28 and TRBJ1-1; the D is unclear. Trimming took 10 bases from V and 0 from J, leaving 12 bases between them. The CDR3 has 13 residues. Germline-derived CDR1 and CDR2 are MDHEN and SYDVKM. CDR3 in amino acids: CATTRVMNTEAFF. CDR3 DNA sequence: TGTGCCACCACCCGGGTTATGAACACTGAAGCTTTCTTT.

The CDR3 DNA is TGTGCCAGCAGCCGGGAAGGGAGCTCCTACAATGAGCAGTTCTTC. This translates into CASSREGSSYNEQFF. The gene calls are TRBV9 and TRBJ2-1; the D gene is possibly TRBD2 (5 bases). The V end lost 4 bases, the J end lost 0 bases, and 11 bases lay between the germline ends. This CDR3 has 15 residues. Per germline, CDR1 SGDLS and CDR2 YYNGEE.

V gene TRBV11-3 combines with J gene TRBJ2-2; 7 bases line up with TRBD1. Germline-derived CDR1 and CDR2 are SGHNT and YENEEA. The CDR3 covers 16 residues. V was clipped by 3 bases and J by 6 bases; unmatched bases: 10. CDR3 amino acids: CASSLGRGSSSGELFF. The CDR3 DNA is TGTGCCAGCAGCTTGGGCAGGGGGTCGTCATCCGGGGAGCTGTTTTTT. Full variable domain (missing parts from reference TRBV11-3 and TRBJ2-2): EAGVVQSPRYKIIEKKQPVAFWCNPISGHNTLYWYLQNLGQGPELLIRYENEEAVDDSQLPKDRFSAERLKGVDSTLKIQPAELGDSAVYLCASSLGRGSSSGELFFGEGSRLTVL.

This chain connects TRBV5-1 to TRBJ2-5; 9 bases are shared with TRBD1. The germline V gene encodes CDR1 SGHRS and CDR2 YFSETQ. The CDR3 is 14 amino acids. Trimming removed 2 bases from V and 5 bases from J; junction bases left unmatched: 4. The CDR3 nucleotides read TGCGCCAGCAGCTTACAGGGGGCAGATGAGACCCAGTACTTC. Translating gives CASSLQGADETQYF.

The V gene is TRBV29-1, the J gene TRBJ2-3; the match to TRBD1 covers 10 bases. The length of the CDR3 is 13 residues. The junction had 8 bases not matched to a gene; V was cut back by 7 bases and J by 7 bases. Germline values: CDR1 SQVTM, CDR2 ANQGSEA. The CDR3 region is CSGGQGTAYTQYF. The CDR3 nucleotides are TGCAGCGGGGGACAGGGGACCGCTTATACGCAGTATTTT.

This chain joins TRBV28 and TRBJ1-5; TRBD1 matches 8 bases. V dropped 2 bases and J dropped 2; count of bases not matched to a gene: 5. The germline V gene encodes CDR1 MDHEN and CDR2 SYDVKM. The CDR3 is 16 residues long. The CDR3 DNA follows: TGTGCCAGCAGTTTAGGTTCAGGGGGCGGCAATCAGCCCCAGCATTTT. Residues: CASSLGSGGGNQPQHF.

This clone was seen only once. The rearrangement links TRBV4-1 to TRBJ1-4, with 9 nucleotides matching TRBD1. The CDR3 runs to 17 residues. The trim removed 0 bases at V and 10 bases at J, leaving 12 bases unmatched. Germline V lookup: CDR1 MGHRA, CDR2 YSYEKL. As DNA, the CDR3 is TGCGCCAGCAGCCAAGATCGGGGGACAGGGTGGCTTCCAAAACTGTTTTTT. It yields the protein CASSQDRGTGWLPKLFF.

This chain's CDR3 is CASSPWTGGNIQYF. The CDR3, as DNA: TGTGCCAGCAGCCCTTGGACAGGAGGAAACATTCAGTACTTC. The chain employs TRBV6-1 and TRBJ2-4; 7 bases fit TRBD1. The CDR3 is made up of 14 amino acids. V was clipped by 6 bases and J by 6 bases; unmatched bases: 8. Germline assignment: CDR1 MNHNS and CDR2 SASEGT.

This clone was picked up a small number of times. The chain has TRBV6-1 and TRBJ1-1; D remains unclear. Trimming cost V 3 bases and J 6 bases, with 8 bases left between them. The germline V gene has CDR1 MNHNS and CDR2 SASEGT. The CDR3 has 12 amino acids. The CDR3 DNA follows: TGTGCCAGCAGTGATCTAAGTGCTGAAGCTTTCTTT. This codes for CASSDLSAEAFF.

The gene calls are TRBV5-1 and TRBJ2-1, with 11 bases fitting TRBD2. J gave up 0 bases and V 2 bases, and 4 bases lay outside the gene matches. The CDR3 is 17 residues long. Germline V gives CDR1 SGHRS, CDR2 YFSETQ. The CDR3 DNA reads TGCGCCAGCAGCTTCGGGACTAGCGGTTACTCCTACAATGAGCAGTTCTTC. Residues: CASSFGTSGYSYNEQFF.

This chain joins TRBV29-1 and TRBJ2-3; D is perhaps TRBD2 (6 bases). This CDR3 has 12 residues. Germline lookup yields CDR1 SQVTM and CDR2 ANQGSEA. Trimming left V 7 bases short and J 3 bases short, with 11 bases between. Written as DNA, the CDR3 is TGCAGCGCCTCGGAGGGAACAGATACGCAGTATTTT. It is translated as CSASEGTDTQYF.

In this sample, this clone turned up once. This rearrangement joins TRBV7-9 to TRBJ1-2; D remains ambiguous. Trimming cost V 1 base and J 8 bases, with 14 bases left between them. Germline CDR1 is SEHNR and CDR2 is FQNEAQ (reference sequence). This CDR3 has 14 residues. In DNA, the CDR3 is TGTGCCAGCAGCTTAGTGGCACGGGAGCGGGGCTACACCTTC. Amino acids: CASSLVARERGYTF.

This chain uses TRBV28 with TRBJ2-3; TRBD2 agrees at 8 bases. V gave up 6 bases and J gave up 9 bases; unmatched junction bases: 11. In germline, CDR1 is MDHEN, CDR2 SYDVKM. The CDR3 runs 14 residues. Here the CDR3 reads CASSSLAGTPTQYF. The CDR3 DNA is TGTGCCAGCAGCTCTCTAGCGGGTACCCCAACGCAGTATTTT. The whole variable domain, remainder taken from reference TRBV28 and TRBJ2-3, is DVKVTQSSRYLVKRTGEKVFLECVQDMDHENMFWYRQDPGLGLRLIYFSYDVKMKEKGDIPEGYSVSREKKERFSLILESASTNQTSMYLCASSSLAGTPTQYFGPGTRLTVL.

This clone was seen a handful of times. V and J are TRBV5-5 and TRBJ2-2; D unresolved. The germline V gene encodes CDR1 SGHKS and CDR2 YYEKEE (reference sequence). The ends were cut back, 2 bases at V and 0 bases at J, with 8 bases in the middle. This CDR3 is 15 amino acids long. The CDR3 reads CASSLVDTNTGELFF. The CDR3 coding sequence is TGTGCCAGCAGCTTAGTAGATACGAACACCGGGGAGCTGTTTTTT.

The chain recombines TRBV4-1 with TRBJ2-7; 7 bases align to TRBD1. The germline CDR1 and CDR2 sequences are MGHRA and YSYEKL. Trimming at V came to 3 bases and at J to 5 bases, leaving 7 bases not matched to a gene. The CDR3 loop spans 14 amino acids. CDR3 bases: TGCGCCAGCAGCCATTCTCCGACAGGGAACGAGCAGTACTTC. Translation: CASSHSPTGNEQYF.

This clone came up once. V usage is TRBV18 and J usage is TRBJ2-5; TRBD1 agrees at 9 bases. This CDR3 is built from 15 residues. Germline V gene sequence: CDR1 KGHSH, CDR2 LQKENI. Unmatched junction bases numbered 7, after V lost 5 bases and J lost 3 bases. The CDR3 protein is CASSFSRTGEETQYF. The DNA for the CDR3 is TGTGCCAGCTCATTCAGCCGGACAGGGGAAGAGACCCAGTACTTC. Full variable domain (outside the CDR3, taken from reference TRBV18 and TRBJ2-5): NAGVMQNPRHLVRRRGQEARLRCSPMKGHSHVYWYRQLPEEGLKFMVYLQKENIIDESGMPKERFSAEFPKEGPSILRIQQVVRGDSAAYFCASSFSRTGEETQYFGPGTRLLVL.

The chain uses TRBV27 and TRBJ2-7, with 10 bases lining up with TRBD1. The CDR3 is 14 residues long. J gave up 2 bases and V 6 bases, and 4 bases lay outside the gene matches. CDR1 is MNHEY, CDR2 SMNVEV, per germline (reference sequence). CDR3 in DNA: TGTGCCAGCAGCCGGACAGGGGGGGCCTACGAGCAGTACTTC. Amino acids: CASSRTGGAYEQYF.